Detailed here is one TCR beta chain. One Seattle source followed patients from active infection through their disease course. The CDR3 totals 15 residues. Germline lookup yields CDR1 SGHTS and CDR2 YDEGEE. After removal of 1 base from V and 8 bases from J, the junction contained 8 bases not matched to a gene. The data were obtained in a study of blood T cell repertoires in COVID-19. Overall study context: The United States, Italy and Spain were the sources of the acute and convalescent COVID-19 samples. Sources were T cells, B-cell-depleted T cells, or PBMCs; the material itself was cDNA or gDNA.

In the authors' workflow: How many nucleated cells were present was estimated from reference gene primer amplification. Method: immunoSEQ multiplex PCR; TCRdb's copy keeps in-frame clones and lacks some. V, J and clone size reflect that table, while D and trimming were determined from the DNA. The data contain under 200,000 clones, approximately 90% of them singletons. The sequence came from a woman aged 65 to 85 with COVID-19, enrolled during active disease. The chain has TRBV5-8 and TRBJ1-5; 8 positions match TRBD1. Sequencing was carried out using peripheral blood. The chain's CDR3 is CASSLPDRALEPQHF. CDR3 DNA: TGTGCCAGCAGCTTGCCGGACAGGGCATTGGAGCCCCAGCATTTT.